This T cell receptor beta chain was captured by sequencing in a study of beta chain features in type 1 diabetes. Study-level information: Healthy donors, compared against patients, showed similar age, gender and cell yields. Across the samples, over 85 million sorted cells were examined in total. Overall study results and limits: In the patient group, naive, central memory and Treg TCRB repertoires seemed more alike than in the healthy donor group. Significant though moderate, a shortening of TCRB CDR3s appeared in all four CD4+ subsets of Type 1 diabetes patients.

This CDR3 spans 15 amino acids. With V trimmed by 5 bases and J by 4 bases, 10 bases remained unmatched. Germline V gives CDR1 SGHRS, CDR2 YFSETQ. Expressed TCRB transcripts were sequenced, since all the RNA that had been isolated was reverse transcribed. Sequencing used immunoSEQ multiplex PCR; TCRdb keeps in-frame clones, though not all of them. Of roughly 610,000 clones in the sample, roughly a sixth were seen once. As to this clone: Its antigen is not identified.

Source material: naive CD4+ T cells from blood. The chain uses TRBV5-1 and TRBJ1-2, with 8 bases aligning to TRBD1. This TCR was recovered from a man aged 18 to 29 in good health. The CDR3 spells CASSRTGGTFYGYTF. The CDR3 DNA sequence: TGCGCCAGCAGTCGTACAGGGGGAACCTTCTATGGCTACACCTTC.